The 20 T cell receptor beta chains reported below all come from one sample, sequenced in a study of technical replicates of blood from a handful of donors. Clones were sequenced by immunoSEQ multiplex PCR, and TCRdb holds only the in-frame ones, with some missing. Here the sample spans about 69,000 clones, approximately 89% being singletons. Sequenced material: PBMCs. Receptor source: a human donor in good health. Some clones in this sample may be carry-over from other donors' samples.

The chain combines TRBV4-2 with TRBJ1-1, with 8 bases lining up with TRBD1. Per germline, CDR1 LGHNA and CDR2 YNFKEQ. With V trimmed by 3 bases and J by 5 bases, 8 bases remained unmatched. This CDR3 contains 15 residues. For the CDR3, the DNA is TGTGCCAGCAGCCATCCCACAGGGGGGGAAACTGAAGCTTTCTTT. It yields the protein CASSHPTGGETEAFF.

This sequence joins TRBV4-3 and TRBJ2-5; 10 bases agree with TRBD2. The CDR3 is 14 amino acids. Germline V gene sequence: CDR1 LGHNA, CDR2 YSLEER. V trimming: 1 base; J trimming: 13 bases; junction bases outside the gene matches: 9. The CDR3 sequence: CASSQGSGGFPRYF. In DNA, the CDR3 is TGCGCCAGCAGCCAAGGTAGCGGGGGGTTCCCCCGGTACTTC.

The chain recombines TRBV7-8 with TRBJ2-7; D may be TRBD1 (6 bases). This CDR3 region has 15 residues. V was pared by 1 base and J by 3 bases, with 13 bases between. Germline V gene lookup returns CDR1 SGHVS and CDR2 FQNEAQ. The CDR3 loop is CASSLVEGVSYEQYF. CDR3 DNA sequence: TGTGCCAGCAGCTTAGTAGAGGGGGTGAGCTACGAGCAGTACTTC.

CDR3 sequence: CASSQASGRAYEQYF. In DNA, the CDR3 is TGTGCCAGCAGCCAAGCGAGCGGGAGGGCCTACGAGCAGTACTTC. The chain couples TRBV14 to TRBJ2-7; 10 bases fit TRBD2. Germline-derived CDR1 and CDR2 are SGHDN and FVKESK. The CDR3 consists of 15 residues. Trimming took 1 base from V and 2 from J; bases not matched to a gene: 2.

The CDR3 nucleotides are TGTGCCAGCAGCCTAACAGGGGCCCGGGGTGAAGCTTTCTTT. Translation: CASSLTGARGEAFF. V and J are TRBV5-4 and TRBJ1-1; 7 bases are shared with TRBD1. The CDR3 covers 14 residues. The junction had 10 bases not matched to a gene; V was cut back by 4 bases and J by 7 bases. Germline CDR1 is SGHNT and CDR2 is YYREEE (reference sequence).

The DNA of the CDR3 is TGTGCCAGCAGTACCCACAGGAGTTACTATGGCTACACCTTC. As protein: CASSTHRSYYGYTF. The chain combines TRBV28 with TRBJ1-2; perhaps TRBD1 as D (5 bases). Trimming took 5 bases from V and 3 from J, leaving 13 bases between them. Germline CDR1 MDHEN, CDR2 SYDVKM. This CDR3 is built from 14 residues.

The chain employs TRBV7-2 and TRBJ2-7; perhaps TRBD2 as D (6 bases). Germline values: CDR1 SGHTA, CDR2 FQGNSA. The CDR3 is 16 amino acids. V lost 0 bases and J lost 1, with 13 bases in between. This chain's CDR3 is CASSLAPSAFSYEQYF. The CDR3 DNA follows: TGTGCCAGCAGCTTAGCGCCTAGCGCCTTTTCCTACGAGCAGTACTTC.

The chain recombines TRBV7-3 with TRBJ2-7; 9 nucleotides align to TRBD2. The CDR3 is 17 amino acids. V lost 0 bases to trimming and J lost 3 bases; unmatched junction nucleotides: 9. Germline loops: CDR1 SGHTA, CDR2 FQGTGA. The CDR3 DNA sequence: TGTGCCAGCAGCTTAACGAGGCCTAGCGGGACCATCTACGAGCAGTACTTC. Protein product: CASSLTRPSGTIYEQYF.

The gene calls are TRBV4-2 and TRBJ2-7; 8 bases map to TRBD2. Germline CDR1 LGHNA, CDR2 YNFKEQ. Trimming at V came to 4 bases and at J to 0 bases, leaving 5 bases not matched to a gene. The CDR3 totals 15 residues. Here the CDR3 reads CASSRSTSDSYEQYF. CDR3 DNA: TGTGCCAGCAGCCGATCGACTAGCGACTCCTACGAGCAGTACTTC.

The rearrangement joins TRBV2 to TRBJ2-3; TRBD1 might be the D (5 bases). The CDR3 contains 13 residues. Trimming took off 5 bases at V and 5 bases at J, with 11 bases between the two ends. Germline CDR1 and CDR2: SNHLY and FYNNEI. CDR3 coding DNA: TGTGCCAGCAGTTCAGGGTGGGGAGATACGCAGTATTTT. Translated, it gives CASSSGWGDTQYF.

The chain is built from TRBV7-2 and TRBJ2-3; D gene unclear. This CDR3 spans 13 amino acids. V was trimmed by 7 bases and J by 2 bases, leaving 10 bases between them. CDR1 and CDR2 (germline): SGHTA, FQGNSA. The CDR3 DNA reads TGTGCCAGCAATGCGCGGTACACAGATACGCAGTATTTT. Protein: CASNARYTDTQYF.

In this sample, this clone turned up once. The CDR3 reads CASSPSREGIYEQYF. CDR3 in DNA: TGTGCCAGCTCACCCTCAAGGGAGGGAATCTACGAGCAGTACTTC. The chain couples TRBV18 to TRBJ2-7; 7 bases map to TRBD2. The junction had 8 bases not matched to a gene; V was cut back by 3 bases and J by 3 bases. The CDR3 totals 15 residues. Germline CDR1 KGHSH, CDR2 LQKENI.

V and J are TRBV7-9 and TRBJ1-4; the D is unclear. The V gene lost 8 bases and the J gene lost 5 bases, with 9 bases spanning the gap. The germline V gene has CDR1 SEHNR and CDR2 FQNEAQ (reference sequence). This CDR3 spans 12 amino acids. CDR3 sequence (DNA): TGTGCCAGCTCCCCGGGGAATGAAAAACTGTTTTTT. Translating it yields CASSPGNEKLFF.

For the CDR3, the DNA is TGTGCCAGCAGCCCCGTAGCGGGAGGGGGAGATGAGCAGTTCTTC. It is translated as CASSPVAGGGDEQFF. The chain combines TRBV13 with TRBJ2-1; 11 positions agree with TRBD2. CDR3 length: 15 amino acids. CDR1 and CDR2 (germline): PRHDT, FYEKMQ (reference sequence). J lost 8 bases, V lost 5 bases, and 8 bases had no gene match. The variable domain in full, completed from reference TRBV13 and TRBJ2-1, reads AAGVIQSPRHLIKEKRETATLKCYPIPRHDTVYWYQQGPGQDPQFLISFYEKMQSDKGSIPDRFSAQQFSDYHSELNMSSLELGDSALYFCASSPVAGGGDEQFFGPGTRLTVL.

For the CDR3, the DNA is TGTGCCAGCAGCCCCACTAGCGAGCGCGAGCCCCAGTACTTC. It codes for CASSPTSEREPQYF. This chain connects TRBV7-9 to TRBJ2-5, with 7 bases fitting TRBD2. Germline CDR1 SEHNR, CDR2 FQNEAQ (reference sequence). V dropped 5 bases and J dropped 9; count of bases not matched to a gene: 12. The CDR3 consists of 14 residues.

This chain connects TRBV7-2 to TRBJ1-1; no clear D. Trimming took 5 bases from V and 1 from J, leaving 17 bases between them. Germline V lookup: CDR1 SGHTA, CDR2 FQGNSA. The CDR3 is 16 amino acids. Here the CDR3 reads CASSRHPPTTNTEAFF. In nucleotides, the CDR3 is TGTGCCAGCAGCCGACATCCCCCCACGACGAACACTGAAGCTTTCTTT.

The V and J genes are TRBV5-6 and TRBJ1-5, with 7 bases that match TRBD1. The CDR3 has 13 amino acids. Germline loops: CDR1 SGHDT, CDR2 YYEEEE. Trimming took 4 bases from V and 5 from J; bases not matched to a gene: 3. The CDR3 DNA reads TGTGCCAGCAGCGGCGACAGGGATCAGCCCCAGCATTTT. Protein sequence: CASSGDRDQPQHF. The full variable domain, its missing parts supplied by reference TRBV5-6 and TRBJ1-5, is DAGVTQSPTHLIKTRGQQVTLRCSPKSGHDTVSWYQQALGQGPQFIFQYYEEEERQRGNFPDRFSGHQFPNYSSELNVNALLLGDSALYLCASSGDRDQPQHFGDGTRLSIL.

The chain couples TRBV15 to TRBJ2-5; no clear D. The assigned J gene may be wrong: the sequence end matches TRBJ2-7 better. CDR1 is LNHNV and CDR2 is YYDKDF in the germline V gene (reference sequence). The CDR3 is 14 amino acids. In nucleotides, the CDR3 is TGTGCCACCAGCAGAGTCAAGAGCTCCTACGAGCAGTACTTC. It specifies CATSRVKSSYEQYF.

This chain uses TRBV10-3 with TRBJ2-7; 7 bases are shared with TRBD1. The V gene's germline CDR1 is ENHRY and CDR2 SYGVKD. CDR3 length: 13 residues. After removal of 4 bases from V and 2 bases from J, the junction contained 2 bases not matched to a gene. CDR3 nucleotide sequence: TGTGCCATCAGTGGGGACAGAACCTACGAGCAGTACTTC. Protein sequence: CAISGDRTYEQYF.

The chain is built from TRBV6-5 and TRBJ2-7; 11 positions match TRBD2. Germline assignment: CDR1 MNHEY and CDR2 SVGAGI. Trimming at V came to 5 bases and at J to 0 bases, leaving 3 bases not matched to a gene. The CDR3 is 15 residues long. DNA of the CDR3: TGTGCCAGCAGTAATAGCGGGGGGGCCTCCTACGAGCAGTACTTC. Its protein product is CASSNSGGASYEQYF.